The clone carrying this TCR beta chain was counted between two and nine times. Its antigen remains unknown. This specimen comes from a study of T cells after yellow fever vaccination. Study at large: Where fractions had low cell numbers, libraries were prepared from them with the SMART-Seq v4 Ultra Low Input RNA kit.

Germline V CDR1 and CDR2: WSHSY, SAAADI. V lost 8 bases to trimming and J lost 5 bases, with 15 bases between them. There are 13 residues in the CDR3. Study-wide results and limits: The study re-detected most primary-vaccination clones after the booster (approximately 96% CD4, approximately 87% CD8). Though weaker, the secondary response peaked faster, on day 5 versus 15.

The 5'RACE template-switching step produced TCR cDNA and added a universal primer site and UMIs. TCRdb called the 5' RACE reads again in MiXCR, with one record for every CDR3 protein. The sample records a few hundred thousand distinct CDR3 sequences, roughly 21% being singletons. The clonotype originates from a man aged 25-45 years who received the YFV17D yellow fever vaccine. This chain joins TRBV10-2 and TRBJ2-5; tentative D call: TRBD2 (5 bases). Specimen: PBMCs, collected 15 days after the yellow fever booster vaccination. The CDR3 DNA is TGCGCCAGCCTGGGAGCCAACCGGGAGACCCAGTACTTC. Translating gives CASLGANRETQYF.